The 12 T cell receptor beta chains presented below share a single source sample, sequenced in a study of T cells in Graves' hyperthyroidism and ophthalmopathy. Amplification targeted TCR beta CDR3 regions from RNA transcripts. The HTBI primer set served for first-round RT-PCR of the TCR CDR3. TCRdb independently ran MiXCR on the multiplex PCR reads; one entry per CDR3 protein. The table has approximately 330,000 distinct CDR3 sequences, approximately 13% seen once. Sequencing was carried out using blood. These receptors were collected from a woman aged 40-49 years with Graves' ophthalmopathy.

The gene calls are TRBV3-1 and TRBJ1-4; a weak D match, TRBD1 (6 bases). The germline V gene encodes CDR1 LGHDT and CDR2 YNNKEL (reference sequence). This CDR3 comprises 17 residues. V was pared by 4 bases and J by 0 bases, with 15 bases between. The chain's CDR3 is CASSPRTVGPTNEKLFF. For the CDR3, the DNA is TGTGCCAGCAGCCCTCGGACAGTCGGGCCAACTAATGAAAAACTGTTTTTT. Drawing the rest from reference TRBV3-1 and TRBJ1-4, the complete variable domain is DTAVSQTPKYLVTQMGNDKSIKCEQNLGHDTMYWYKQDSKKFLKIMFSYNNKELIINETVPNRFSPKSPDKAHLNLHINSLELGDSAVYFCASSPRTVGPTNEKLFFGSGTQLSVL.

This clonotype came up many times. This sequence joins TRBV20-1 and TRBJ1-1; 7 positions agree with TRBD1. The CDR3 contains 16 residues. CDR1 is DFQATT, CDR2 SNEGSKA, per germline (reference sequence). Losses at the gene ends were 1 base for V and 5 bases for J; bases not matched to a gene: 13. In DNA, the CDR3 is TGCAGTGCTAGAGTAGTCCCAGGGGGTCTAAGGACTGAAGCTTTCTTT. This encodes CSARVVPGGLRTEAFF.

This clonotype showed up just a few times. This chain joins TRBV19 and TRBJ2-1; D gene ambiguous. Per the germline V gene, CDR1 is LNHDA and CDR2 is SQIVND (reference sequence). V dropped 3 bases and J dropped 10 bases, with 16 bases sitting between them. There are 14 residues in the CDR3. The CDR3 sequence: CASSIGRAEEEQFF. The CDR3 DNA follows: TGTGCCAGTAGTATCGGACGGGCCGAAGAGGAGCAGTTCTTC. The full variable domain, with the rest looked up from reference TRBV19 and TRBJ2-1, is DGGITQSPKYLFRKEGQNVTLSCEQNLNHDAMYWYRQDPGQGLRLIYYSQIVNDFQKGDIAEGYSVSREKKESFPLTVTSAQKNPTAFYLCASSIGRAEEEQFFGPGTRLTVL.

This clonotype appeared many times. The chain is built from TRBV7-2 and TRBJ1-1, with a possible D match to TRBD1 (5 bases). The CDR3 covers 16 residues. The germline V and J ends were trimmed by 1 base and 1 base, with 13 bases remaining between them. Germline V gives CDR1 SGHTA, CDR2 FQGNSA. CDR3 loop: CASSLEPGLPNTEAFF. The CDR3 coding sequence is TGTGCCAGCAGCTTAGAGCCGGGGCTCCCGAACACTGAAGCTTTCTTT.

Here the CDR3 DNA reads TGCGCCAGCAGCCAAGACGAGCTAGGGGAGGCTGAAGCTTTCTTT. It is translated as CASSQDELGEAEAFF. The chain employs TRBV4-1 and TRBJ1-1; maybe TRBD1 (5 bases). The length of the CDR3 is 15 residues. CDR1 MGHRA and CDR2 YSYEKL come from the germline V gene. Trimming took off 0 bases at V and 6 bases at J, with 14 bases between the two ends.

This clonotype was detected ten times or more. Here the CDR3 DNA reads TGTGCCAGCAGTGACGGGCAGGGTTTCACTGAAGCTTTCTTT. Translated: CASSDGQGFTEAFF. The chain carries TRBV2 and TRBJ1-1, with D possibly being TRBD1 (5 bases). The germline V gene has CDR1 SNHLY and CDR2 FYNNEI. The CDR3 spans 14 residues. The germline V and J ends were trimmed by 3 bases and 4 bases, with 12 bases remaining between them.

The rearrangement joins TRBV9 to TRBJ2-1; 8 positions match TRBD1. J gave up 2 bases and V 0 bases, and 1 base lay outside the gene matches. Germline V gene data show CDR1 as SGDLS and CDR2 as YYNGEE. CDR3 length: 15 amino acids. The CDR3 region is CASSVGTGTYNEQFF. CDR3 in DNA: TGTGCCAGCAGCGTAGGGACAGGGACCTACAATGAGCAGTTCTTC.

This clonotype was seen only once. The chain links TRBV6-1 to TRBJ2-5; 7 bases fit TRBD2. Trimming took 6 bases from V and 4 from J; bases not matched to a gene: 14. The V gene's germline CDR1 is MNHNS and CDR2 SASEGT. The CDR3 length is 16 residues. CDR3: CASSRTRFGRRETQYF. CDR3 nucleotide sequence: TGTGCCAGCAGCCGTACCCGTTTCGGGAGGAGAGAGACCCAGTACTTC.

This clonotype was counted many times. The chain joins TRBV6-1 to TRBJ2-7; D ambiguous. Trimming took off 5 bases at V and 5 bases at J, with 10 bases between the two ends. CDR1 MNHNS and CDR2 SASEGT come from the germline V gene. This CDR3 region has 12 residues. The DNA of the CDR3 is TGTGCCAGCAGTTATCCCCGGGACGAGCAGTACTTC. The encoded protein is CASSYPRDEQYF.

This clonotype was counted ten times or more. The J gene is TRBJ1-2, the V gene TRBV6-1, with D perhaps matching TRBD1 (5 bases). Germline CDR1 MNHNS, CDR2 SASEGT. V lost 7 bases, J lost 0 bases, and 12 bases lay in between. The CDR3 extends over 14 amino acids. The CDR3 reads CASKRGPTNYGYTF. The CDR3 DNA follows: TGTGCCAGCAAAAGGGGCCCCACTAACTATGGCTACACCTTC.

This clonotype was detected many times. The chain is built from TRBV15 and TRBJ1-6; D is uncertain. Germline loops: CDR1 LNHNV, CDR2 YYDKDF (reference sequence). The CDR3 extends over 15 amino acids. Trimming left V 0 bases short and J 10 bases short, with 13 bases between. CDR3 nucleotide sequence: TGTGCCACCAGCAGAGATCGGGGAATCGGGTCACCCCTCCACTTT. Protein product: CATSRDRGIGSPLHF.

There are a few counts of this clonotype. The chain couples TRBV6-1 to TRBJ1-2; possible D gene TRBD1, 6 bases. The V end lost 5 bases, the J end lost 8 bases, and 18 bases lay between the germline ends. This CDR3 comprises 14 residues. CDR1 is MNHNS and CDR2 is SASEGT in the germline V gene. The CDR3 spells CASSFAGGAQGYTF. The CDR3 coding sequence is TGTGCCAGCAGTTTTGCTGGGGGGGCGCAGGGCTACACCTTC.